Here is one TCR beta chain with its context. The data were produced by immunoSEQ multiplex PCR, yet TCRdb's version contains in-frame clones alone and is incomplete. The sample includes 200,000 to 250,000 clones, about four fifths of them seen just once. This record belongs to a study of blood T cell repertoires in COVID-19. Overall study: T cells, B-cell-depleted T cells, or PBMCs supplied cDNA or gDNA.

Germline V CDR1 and CDR2: SGHTA, FQGTGA. The CDR3 has 15 residues. V was shortened by 5 bases and J by 3 bases, with 14 bases between the two germline ends. The age range of participants was about 18 to 100 years, with residence in about 25 US areas. Participant reports of clinical history set cohort assignment. This clonotype was sampled from a man aged 55 to 70 who had recovered from COVID-19. Sequenced sample: PBMCs or T cells enriched from blood (not recorded which). The V call is TRBV7-3, the J call TRBJ2-1; D remains unclear. The CDR3 region has the DNA TGTGCCAGCAGCAAAATGGCGGTGGGCTACAATGAGCAGTTCTTC. As protein: CASSKMAVGYNEQFF.